This passage covers 29 T cell receptor beta chains from one sample sequenced in a study of T-cell reconstitution after alpha-beta-depleted transplantation in children. A library of TCRbeta sequences, prepared with unique molecular identifiers, was generated. TCRdb redid the calling of the PCR reads with MiXCR, one entry per CDR3 protein. This sample has roughly 500,000 distinct CDR3 sequences, with over 9.5% found just once. The source material was PBMCs, sampled before TCRalphabeta/CD19-depleted stem cell transplant. The receptors come from a child aged 2-9 years with inherited bone marrow failure, due to receive a stem cell transplant.

This clonotype showed up many times. The V gene is TRBV7-6, the J gene TRBJ2-1; TRBD2 matches 11 bases. The CDR3 runs 19 residues. The junction had 14 bases not matched to a gene; V was cut back by 3 bases and J by 4 bases. Germline loops: CDR1 SGHVS, CDR2 FNYEAQ. CDR3 residues: CASSFVMASGRPDYNEQFF. Here the CDR3 DNA reads TGTGCCAGCAGCTTCGTGATGGCTAGCGGGAGGCCGGATTACAATGAGCAGTTCTTC.

This clonotype was picked up many times. V is TRBV10-3 and J is TRBJ2-5; 7 positions match TRBD2. The V and J ends lost 10 bases and 0 bases, in that order; junction bases with no gene match: 14. CDR1 ENHRY and CDR2 SYGVKD come from the germline V gene. The CDR3 has 16 residues. The CDR3 loop reads CATKGADSGYQETQYF. The DNA of the CDR3 is TGTGCCACCAAGGGTGCGGATAGCGGGTACCAAGAGACCCAGTACTTC.

Many counts were recorded for this clonotype. The chain is built from TRBV6-1 and TRBJ2-7; D not resolved. V was pared by 3 bases and J by 3 bases, with 3 bases between. CDR1 is MNHNS, CDR2 SASEGT, per germline. The length of the CDR3 is 11 residues. CDR3 in DNA: TGTGCCAGCAGTGAGATCTACGAGCAGTACTTC. This encodes CASSEIYEQYF.

This clonotype was counted ten times or more. The genes are TRBV30 and TRBJ2-1, with 10 bases identical to TRBD2. The CDR3 length is 15 residues. The J segment lost 4 bases and the V segment lost 4 bases, leaving 7 bases of the junction unmatched. The germline gives CDR1 GTSNPN, CDR2 SVGIG (reference sequence). CDR3 residues: CAWNSGTSVYNEQFF. CDR3 DNA: TGTGCCTGGAATTCTGGGACTAGCGTTTACAATGAGCAGTTCTTC.

The chain links TRBV11-2 to TRBJ2-3, with D maybe TRBD2 (5 bases). The V gene's germline CDR1 is SGHAT and CDR2 FQNNGV. The germline V and J ends were trimmed by 0 bases and 7 bases, with 35 bases remaining between them. The CDR3 sequence is 22 residues long. The CDR3 DNA reads as TGTGCCAGCAGCTTAGATGGAAAGGGCGGTGACTCTGTAATCTGGCGAGGGAATACGCAGTATTTT. Its protein product is CASSLDGKGGDSVIWRGNTQYF.

The rearrangement joins TRBV6-5 to TRBJ1-2; TRBD1 matches at 7 bases. The length of the CDR3 is 15 residues. With V trimmed by 2 bases and J by 2 bases, 5 bases remained unmatched. Looked up from germline, CDR1 is MNHEY and CDR2 is SVGAGI. The CDR3 spells CASSYLRGQNYGYTF. For the CDR3, the DNA is TGTGCCAGCAGTTACCTTCGGGGACAGAACTATGGCTACACCTTC.

The chain employs TRBV4-1 and TRBJ2-1, with 16 bases that match TRBD2. This CDR3 contains 18 residues. Germline-derived CDR1 and CDR2 are MGHRA and YSYEKL. With V trimmed by 3 bases and J by 5 bases, 7 bases remained unmatched. The CDR3 here is CASSQLGLAGGVHNEQFF. CDR3 DNA sequence: TGCGCCAGCAGCCAGTTGGGACTAGCGGGAGGGGTTCACAATGAGCAGTTCTTC.

This clonotype came up many times. CDR3 protein: CASSLAGDSRTEAFF. The CDR3 region has the DNA TGTGCCAGCAGTTTAGCGGGGGACAGTCGGACTGAAGCTTTCTTT. The chain joins TRBV28 to TRBJ1-1; 7 bases align to TRBD1. Germline lookup yields CDR1 MDHEN and CDR2 SYDVKM. Unmatched junction bases numbered 8, after V lost 2 bases and J lost 5 bases. The length of the CDR3 is 15 residues.

This clonotype has at least ten counts. The V call is TRBV12-3 or TRBV12-4, the J call TRBJ1-2; maybe TRBD1 (6 bases). V dropped 7 bases and J dropped 3 bases, with 18 bases sitting between them. CDR3 length: 15 amino acids. In nucleotides, the CDR3 is TGTGCCAGCACCCTTTGGGGACATACCGACTATGGCTACACCTTC. Translating it yields CASTLWGHTDYGYTF.

This clonotype has more than one count but fewer than ten. The chain couples TRBV30 to TRBJ1-1, with 9 bases matching TRBD1. V shed 8 bases and J 5 bases; nucleotides not matched to a gene: 3. CDR3 size: 11 residues. The germline V gene encodes CDR1 GTSNPN and CDR2 SVGIG (reference sequence). The CDR3 loop reads CAMDRGTEAFF. DNA for the CDR3: TGTGCCATGGACAGGGGAACTGAAGCTTTCTTT.

This clonotype was recorded many times. V and J are TRBV5-1 and TRBJ2-3; 7 nucleotides match TRBD1. The trim removed 0 bases at V and 2 bases at J, leaving 9 bases unmatched. CDR1 and CDR2 from the germline V gene are SGHRS and YFSETQ. The CDR3 has 17 residues. Here the CDR3 reads CASSLGRDSLSTDTQYF. The CDR3 nucleotides read TGCGCCAGCAGCTTGGGCCGGGACAGCCTTTCCACAGATACGCAGTATTTT.

This clonotype has a count of ten or more. V gene TRBV20-1 combines with J gene TRBJ2-1; the D is unclear. The CDR3 is made up of 13 amino acids. V shed 3 bases and J shed 1 base, with 7 bases lying between them. Germline V CDR1 and CDR2: DFQATT, SNEGSKA (reference sequence). CDR3 DNA: TGCAGTGCTAGTCGTATGTCCTACAATGAGCAGTTCTTC. Translating gives CSASRMSYNEQFF.

This clonotype turned up a few times. This chain links TRBV30 with TRBJ2-1; TRBD2 aligns across 8 bases. The V and J ends lost 3 bases and 3 bases, in that order; junction bases with no gene match: 7. The CDR3 totals 15 residues. CDR1 GTSNPN and CDR2 SVGIG come from the germline V gene (reference sequence). The CDR3 loop is CAWREQSGGYNEQFF. CDR3 bases: TGTGCCTGGAGGGAACAGAGCGGGGGCTACAATGAGCAGTTCTTC.

The sample holds many counts of this clonotype. The genes are TRBV4-3 and TRBJ1-1; maybe TRBD1 (6 bases). CDR1 is LGHNA, CDR2 YSLEER, per germline. The CDR3 spans 13 residues. V lost 0 bases to trimming and J lost 10 bases, with 12 bases between them. DNA for the CDR3: TGCGCCAGCAGCCAAGACGCCCCAGGGGTAGCTTTCTTT. Protein: CASSQDAPGVAFF.

This clonotype was counted many times. The V and J genes are TRBV28 and TRBJ1-5; 7 bases agree with TRBD1. Germline V gene lookup returns CDR1 MDHEN and CDR2 SYDVKM. This CDR3 spans 14 amino acids. V lost 6 bases to trimming and J lost 2 bases; unmatched junction nucleotides: 4. DNA of the CDR3: TGTGCCAGCAGAGAAGGGGGCGGCAATCAGCCCCAGCATTTT. Translation: CASREGGGNQPQHF. Full variable domain (outside the CDR3, taken from reference TRBV28 and TRBJ1-5): DVKVTQSSRYLVKRTGEKVFLECVQDMDHENMFWYRQDPGLGLRLIYFSYDVKMKEKGDIPEGYSVSREKKERFSLILESASTNQTSMYLCASREGGGNQPQHFGDGTRLSIL.

This clonotype occurred many times. This chain links TRBV20-1 with TRBJ2-1; a weak D match, TRBD2 (5 bases). This CDR3 is 13 amino acids long. Looked up from germline, CDR1 is DFQATT and CDR2 is SNEGSKA (reference sequence). The V gene lost 3 bases and the J gene lost 2 bases, with 8 bases spanning the gap. CDR3 nucleotides: TGCAGTGCTAGGAGGGCAACCTACAATGAGCAGTTCTTC. Protein sequence: CSARRATYNEQFF.

This clonotype was counted many times. This chain joins TRBV27 and TRBJ2-1; TRBD2 is a possible D gene (5 bases). Germline V lookup: CDR1 MNHEY, CDR2 SMNVEV (reference sequence). Between the trimmed V and J ends, which lost 3 bases and 6 bases, there was a span of 9 bases. CDR3 length: 13 residues. CDR3 bases: TGTGCCAGCAGTTTCGGGATCATCAATGAGCAGTTCTTC. Its translation is CASSFGIINEQFF.

This clonotype came up many times. This chain connects TRBV3-1 to TRBJ2-3; weak D call: TRBD1 (7 bases). Trimming left V 4 bases short and J 7 bases short, with 12 bases between. Germline V gene data show CDR1 as LGHDT and CDR2 as YNNKEL (reference sequence). This CDR3 has 13 residues. The CDR3 bases are TGTGCCAGCAGCCCGTCAGGGGGGAATACGCAGTATTTT. This encodes CASSPSGGNTQYF.

This clonotype showed up many times. This chain joins TRBV7-9 and TRBJ2-3; 8 bases line up with TRBD2. Trimming took 11 bases from V and 5 from J; bases not matched to a gene: 15. There are 15 residues in the CDR3. CDR1 SEHNR and CDR2 FQNEAQ come from the germline V gene (reference sequence). Here the CDR3 reads CAVPARREVVDTQYF. The CDR3 nucleotides read TGTGCCGTCCCTGCTAGGCGGGAGGTCGTAGATACGCAGTATTTT.

Many counts were recorded for this clonotype. J is TRBJ1-1 and V is TRBV14; the D gene is possibly TRBD1 (5 bases). The CDR3 extends over 13 amino acids. With 0 bases removed from V and 6 bases from J, the gap between germline ends came to 8 bases. Germline loops: CDR1 SGHDN, CDR2 FVKESK. CDR3 in DNA: TGTGCCAGCAGCCAAGATTTGGGGCCTGAAGCTTTCTTT. Translating it yields CASSQDLGPEAFF.

The chain links TRBV6-2 or TRBV6-3 to TRBJ1-5, with 10 bases identical to TRBD1. V was pared by 9 bases and J by 2 bases, with 13 bases of the junction left unmatched. Germline V gives CDR1 MNHEY, CDR2 SVGEGT. The CDR3 is 17 amino acids. CDR3 loop: CASLHPGTGVGNQPQHF. DNA for the CDR3: TGTGCCAGTTTACACCCCGGGACAGGGGTGGGCAATCAGCCCCAGCATTTT.

The table lists this clonotype with many counts. V usage is TRBV20-1 and J usage is TRBJ2-5, with TRBD2 matching over 7 bases. Germline assignment: CDR1 DFQATT and CDR2 SNEGSKA (reference sequence). The CDR3 loop spans 14 amino acids. V dropped 3 bases and J dropped 5; count of bases not matched to a gene: 9. CDR3 sequence reads: CSASASGIGETQYF. Here the CDR3 DNA reads TGCAGTGCTAGTGCCAGCGGGATTGGTGAGACCCAGTACTTC.

This clonotype was counted ten times or more. The CDR3 sequence: CASSLGLRVGANTEAFF. CDR3 coding DNA: TGCGCCAGCAGCTTGGGTCTCAGGGTGGGGGCGAACACTGAAGCTTTCTTT. The chain combines TRBV5-1 with TRBJ1-1; a weak D match, TRBD1 (6 bases). The CDR3 consists of 17 residues. Trimming stripped 0 bases from V and 1 base from J, with 16 bases between. From germline, CDR1 is SGHRS and CDR2 YFSETQ.

Details on this clonotype: Given a much more abundant clone one base away, this may be a read error. This rearrangement joins TRBV11-2 to TRBJ2-7; possible D gene TRBD2, 5 bases. CDR3 length: 13 amino acids. Trimming removed 3 bases from V and 7 bases from J, with 13 bases in between. CDR1 is SGHAT and CDR2 is FQNNGV in the germline V gene. The CDR3 DNA reads TGTGCCAGCAGCTTGGTGGGAGCGCGAGAGCAGTACTTC. Amino acid sequence: CASSLVGAREQYF.

In this sample, this clonotype turned up many times. V gene TRBV5-1 combines with J gene TRBJ2-1, with 9 bases matching TRBD1. The CDR3 is 15 amino acids. In germline, CDR1 is SGHRS, CDR2 YFSETQ. V lost 4 bases and J lost 4; bases outside the gene matches: 6. This chain's CDR3 is CASSRGQGPYNEQFF. The CDR3, as DNA: TGCGCCAGCAGCAGAGGACAGGGGCCGTACAATGAGCAGTTCTTC.

This chain connects TRBV5-4 to TRBJ2-2; tentatively, D is TRBD2 (5 bases). Germline V CDR1 and CDR2: SGHNT, YYREEE (reference sequence). V was cut by 2 bases and J by 7 bases, with 6 bases left in between. CDR3 length: 12 amino acids. CDR3 amino acids: CASSFGIGELFF. The CDR3 coding sequence is TGTGCCAGCAGCTTCGGGATCGGGGAGCTGTTTTTT.

This clonotype was detected many times. The V and J genes are TRBV5-6 and TRBJ2-7, with a tentative D call TRBD1 (5 bases). V dropped 7 bases and J dropped 1 base, with 12 bases sitting between them. This CDR3 is built from 13 residues. Germline CDR1 is SGHDT and CDR2 is YYEEEE. This CDR3 is CASSTRQSYEQYF. The CDR3 DNA reads as TGTGCCAGCTCGACCAGACAGTCCTACGAGCAGTACTTC.

V and J are TRBV20-1 and TRBJ2-5, with 12 bases that match TRBD2. Germline V gives CDR1 DFQATT, CDR2 SNEGSKA (reference sequence). The CDR3 spans 16 residues. Trimming at V came to 5 bases and at J to 2 bases, leaving 9 bases not matched to a gene. CDR3 loop: CSAALWTSGAQETQYF. The DNA of the CDR3 is TGCAGTGCTGCCCTATGGACTAGCGGGGCTCAAGAGACCCAGTACTTC.

This clonotype was picked up many times. V gene TRBV12-3 or TRBV12-4 combines with J gene TRBJ2-3; the D is unclear. V dropped 6 bases and J dropped 4 bases, with 8 bases sitting between them. The CDR3 is made up of 12 amino acids. The CDR3 coding sequence is TGTGCCAGCAGCCGTATCGCAGATACGCAGTATTTT. As protein: CASSRIADTQYF.